The 21 T cell receptor beta chains below come from one sample, sequenced in a study of shared clonotypes between healthy human individuals. Assay: immunoSEQ multiplex PCR; the TCRdb copy retains only in-frame clones and omits some. The sample shows 2 million to 3 million clones, 80% to 95% of them seen only once. The sequencing input was naive CD4+ T cells from PBMCs. Regarding subset: CD45RA+ positively selected. The receptors here all came from a man between 18 and 35 years old in good health. Some clones in this sample may be carry-over from other donors' samples.

The chain employs TRBV4-3 and TRBJ2-3; no clear D. V lost 4 bases and J 5 bases, leaving 10 bases between the germline ends. Looked up from germline, CDR1 is LGHNA and CDR2 is YSLEER. The CDR3 has 13 residues. The CDR3 loop is CASSRVPLDTQYF. For the CDR3, the DNA is TGCGCCAGCAGCCGGGTACCACTAGATACGCAGTATTTT.

The CDR3 reads CASSSTSSYEQYF. The DNA for the CDR3 is TGTGCCAGCAGCTCCACTTCGAGCTACGAGCAGTACTTC. The chain couples TRBV7-9 to TRBJ2-7; D is undetermined. Trimming took off 4 bases at V and 3 bases at J, with 10 bases between the two ends. This CDR3 is built from 13 residues. CDR1 SEHNR and CDR2 FQNEAQ come from the germline V gene (reference sequence).

This chain links TRBV9 with TRBJ2-2; no reliable D call. The CDR3 spans 13 residues. Trimming left V 4 bases short and J 7 bases short, with 11 bases between. Germline CDR1 reads SGDLS; CDR2 reads YYNGEE. CDR3 nucleotides: TGTGCCAGCAGCCCCTGGTTGGGCGGGGAGCTGTTTTTT. Its protein product is CASSPWLGGELFF.

The gene calls are TRBV6-4 and TRBJ2-2; the match to TRBD1 covers 9 bases. The CDR3 loop spans 16 amino acids. Germline CDR1 is MRHNA and CDR2 is SNTAGT. V shed 5 bases and J 4 bases; nucleotides not matched to a gene: 8. Written as DNA, the CDR3 is TGTGCCAGCAGTCACCGACACAGGGGGCCCACCGGGGAGCTGTTTTTT. Its protein is CASSHRHRGPTGELFF.

CDR3 residues: CAGTPHRDRHLLGTSTEAFF. In nucleotides, the CDR3 is TGCGCCGGGACCCCCCACCGGGACAGGCACCTTCTAGGGACGAGCACTGAAGCTTTCTTT. The chain uses TRBV10-1 and TRBJ1-1; 8 nucleotides align to TRBD1. Germline V lookup: CDR1 WNHNN, CDR2 SYGVQD (reference sequence). The junction had 30 bases not matched to a gene; V was cut back by 11 bases and J by 4 bases. The CDR3 spans 20 residues.

There are a few counts of this clone. The chain combines TRBV7-8 with TRBJ2-7, with 7 bases matching TRBD1. This CDR3 region has 12 residues. V lost 5 bases and J lost 2; bases outside the gene matches: 0. Germline CDR1 reads SGHVS; CDR2 reads FQNEAQ. CDR3: CASSRGPYEQYF. The DNA for the CDR3 is TGTGCCAGCAGCAGGGGGCCCTACGAGCAGTACTTC.

The chain employs TRBV9 and TRBJ2-7; 7 bases agree with TRBD2. Germline V gene sequence: CDR1 SGDLS, CDR2 YYNGEE. This CDR3 is built from 16 residues. Trimming at V came to 4 bases and at J to 2 bases, leaving 12 bases not matched to a gene. Here the CDR3 reads CASSSLPASGAYEQYF. CDR3 DNA: TGTGCCAGCAGCTCCCTCCCGGCTAGCGGAGCCTACGAGCAGTACTTC.

The V call is TRBV5-1, the J call TRBJ1-4, with 7 bases fitting TRBD1. Germline values: CDR1 SGHRS, CDR2 YFSETQ. The junction had 5 bases not matched to a gene; V was cut back by 3 bases and J by 3 bases. This CDR3 is 15 amino acids long. The CDR3 nucleotides read TGCGCCAGCAGCTACTGGGGACAGTCTAATGAAAAACTGTTTTTT. It specifies CASSYWGQSNEKLFF.

The rearrangement joins TRBV11-2 to TRBJ1-2; D may be TRBD1 (5 bases). V lost 4 bases and J 2 bases, leaving 11 bases between the germline ends. Per germline, CDR1 SGHAT and CDR2 FQNNGV. The CDR3 runs 14 residues. Here the CDR3 DNA reads TGTGCCAGCAGCTCGGGACGGACAAACTATGGCTACACCTTC. Translated, it gives CASSSGRTNYGYTF.

The gene calls are TRBV9 and TRBJ1-2, with 11 bases that match TRBD1. Germline-derived CDR1 and CDR2 are SGDLS and YYNGEE. The CDR3 contains 15 residues. Trimming took 3 bases from V and 2 from J; bases not matched to a gene: 3. The CDR3 protein is CASSARTGGNYGYTF. CDR3 bases: TGTGCCAGCAGCGCACGGACAGGGGGCAACTATGGCTACACCTTC.

J is TRBJ2-2 and V is TRBV6-4; D may be TRBD1 (6 bases). Trimming stripped 8 bases from V and 0 bases from J, with 13 bases between. Germline V gives CDR1 MRHNA, CDR2 SNTAGT. The CDR3 is 15 amino acids. CDR3 amino acids: CASVAGTTNTGELFF. CDR3 in DNA: TGTGCCAGCGTAGCCGGGACAACGAACACCGGGGAGCTGTTTTTT.

The V call is TRBV7-9, the J call TRBJ2-5; TRBD2 agrees at 9 bases. V was clipped by 5 bases and J by 11 bases; unmatched bases: 12. The CDR3 has 14 amino acids. The germline CDR1 and CDR2 sequences are SEHNR and FQNEAQ (reference sequence). DNA for the CDR3: TGTGCCAGCAGCCGAAGCGACATAGCGGGGGAGCAGTACTTC. It codes for CASSRSDIAGEQYF.

The rearrangement uses TRBV11-2 and TRBJ2-3, with D possibly matching TRBD1 (6 bases). V was trimmed by 1 base and J by 6 bases, leaving 11 bases between them. This CDR3 is built from 14 residues. The germline V gene encodes CDR1 SGHAT and CDR2 FQNNGV. The CDR3 coding sequence is TGTGCCAGCAGCTTAGGATTGGGGGCCGATACGCAGTATTTT. This gives the protein CASSLGLGADTQYF. The whole variable domain, remainder taken from reference TRBV11-2 and TRBJ2-3, is EAGVAQSPRYKIIEKRQSVAFWCNPISGHATLYWYQQILGQGPKLLIQFQNNGVVDDSQLPKDRFSAERLKGVDSTLKIQPAKLEDSAVYLCASSLGLGADTQYFGPGTRLTVL.

This clone was detected only a few times. The chain uses TRBV28 and TRBJ1-2; the D is unclear. The CDR3 runs to 11 residues. The germline V gene has CDR1 MDHEN and CDR2 SYDVKM. Trimming cost V 4 bases and J 7 bases, with 7 bases left between them. CDR3 sequence: CASSSDSGYTF. The DNA for the CDR3 is TGTGCCAGCAGTTCCGATTCTGGCTACACCTTC.

This clone came up once. This rearrangement joins TRBV25-1 to TRBJ2-5; TRBD1 aligns across 7 bases. The junction had 12 bases not matched to a gene; V was cut back by 2 bases and J by 6 bases. The CDR3 runs to 16 residues. Germline V gene data show CDR1 as MGHDK and CDR2 as SYGVNS. Here the CDR3 DNA reads TGTGCCAGCAGTGAAAGCCGGGCCGGCAGGGGGAAGACCCAGTACTTC. This sequence encodes CASSESRAGRGKTQYF. Full variable domain (outside the CDR3, taken from reference TRBV25-1 and TRBJ2-5): EADIYQTPRYLVIGTGKKITLECSQTMGHDKMYWYQQDPGMELHLIHYSYGVNSTEKGDLSSESTVSRIRTEHFPLTLESARPSHTSQYLCASSESRAGRGKTQYFGPGTRLLVL.

The V call is TRBV4-2, the J call TRBJ2-7, with 11 bases lining up with TRBD2. The CDR3 spans 15 residues. Trimming removed 4 bases from V and 2 bases from J; junction bases left unmatched: 4. CDR1 and CDR2 from the germline V gene are LGHNA and YNFKEQ. Here the CDR3 reads CASSPGLAATYEQYF. The CDR3 DNA reads as TGTGCCAGCAGCCCGGGACTAGCGGCGACCTACGAGCAGTACTTC.

This chain links TRBV5-4 with TRBJ1-1; TRBD1 might be the D (6 bases). Germline CDR1 is SGHNT and CDR2 is YYREEE (reference sequence). V gave up 4 bases and J gave up 0 bases, with 13 bases separating them. The CDR3 extends over 15 amino acids. CDR3 sequence (DNA): TGTGCCAGCAGCCCCGGACAGAACATGAACACTGAAGCTTTCTTT. Encoded protein: CASSPGQNMNTEAFF.

Comments on this clone: Additional DNA sequences in this sample encode the identical CDR3. The chain couples TRBV18 to TRBJ1-1, with 7 nucleotides matching TRBD1. V trimming: 3 bases; J trimming: 1 base; junction bases outside the gene matches: 5. This CDR3 comprises 15 residues. From germline, CDR1 is KGHSH and CDR2 LQKENI. CDR3 DNA: TGTGCCAGCTCACCCAATACAGGGGCGAACACTGAAGCTTTCTTT. Translated: CASSPNTGANTEAFF. The whole variable domain, filled in from reference TRBV18 and TRBJ1-1, reads NAGVMQNPRHLVRRRGQEARLRCSPMKGHSHVYWYRQLPEEGLKFMVYLQKENIIDESGMPKERFSAEFPKEGPSILRIQQVVRGDSAAYFCASSPNTGANTEAFFGQGTRLTVV.

V usage is TRBV28 and J usage is TRBJ2-7, with TRBD1 matching over 8 bases. CDR1 MDHEN and CDR2 SYDVKM come from the germline V gene. V shed 4 bases and J 5 bases; nucleotides not matched to a gene: 10. The CDR3 consists of 15 residues. The CDR3 coding sequence is TGTGCCAGCAGTTCCCACTCCGGGACAGGTAACGAGCAGTACTTC. Translated, it gives CASSSHSGTGNEQYF. The full variable domain, rest sourced from reference TRBV28 and TRBJ2-7, is DVKVTQSSRYLVKRTGEKVFLECVQDMDHENMFWYRQDPGLGLRLIYFSYDVKMKEKGDIPEGYSVSREKKERFSLILESASTNQTSMYLCASSSHSGTGNEQYFGPGTRLTVT.

The CDR3 DNA reads TGCGCCAGCACCCCGGGGGACAGGGGGTTGGAGAACACTGAAGCTTTCTTT. It encodes CASTPGDRGLENTEAFF. This sequence joins TRBV4-1 and TRBJ1-1; 11 bases match TRBD1. Germline loops: CDR1 MGHRA, CDR2 YSYEKL. The CDR3 loop spans 17 amino acids. V was pared by 7 bases and J by 1 base, with 11 bases of the junction left unmatched.

This rearrangement joins TRBV5-1 to TRBJ2-7, with TRBD2 matching over 12 bases. Germline CDR1 and CDR2: SGHRS and YFSETQ. The V segment lost 3 bases and the J segment 2 bases; nucleotides outside the gene matches: 6. The CDR3 totals 16 residues. CDR3 amino acids: CASSSVTSGRPYEQYF. DNA for the CDR3: TGCGCCAGCAGCTCCGTGACTAGCGGGAGACCCTACGAGCAGTACTTC.